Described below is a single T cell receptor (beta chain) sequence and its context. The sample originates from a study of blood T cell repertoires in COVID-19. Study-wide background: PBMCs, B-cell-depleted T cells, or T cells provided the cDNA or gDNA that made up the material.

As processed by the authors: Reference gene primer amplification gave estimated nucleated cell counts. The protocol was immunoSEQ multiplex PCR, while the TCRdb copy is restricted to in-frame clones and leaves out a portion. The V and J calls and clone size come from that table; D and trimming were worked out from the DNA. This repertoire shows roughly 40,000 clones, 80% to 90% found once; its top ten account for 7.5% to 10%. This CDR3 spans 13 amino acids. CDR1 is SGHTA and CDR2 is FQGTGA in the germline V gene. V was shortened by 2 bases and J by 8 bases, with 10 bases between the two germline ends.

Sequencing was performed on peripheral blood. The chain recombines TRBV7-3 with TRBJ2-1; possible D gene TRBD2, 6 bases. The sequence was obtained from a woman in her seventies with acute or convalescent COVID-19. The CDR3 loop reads CASSLSTSHEQFF. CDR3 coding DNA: TGTGCCAGCAGCTTATCGACTAGTCATGAGCAGTTCTTC.